The 2 T cell receptor beta chains listed next were all sequenced from one sample in a study of T cells in Graves' hyperthyroidism and ophthalmopathy. There were TCR beta CDR3 regions amplified from RNA transcripts. Using the HTBI primer set, a first-round RT-PCR was run on the TCR CDR3. Each CDR3 protein is one row after TCRdb ran MiXCR on the multiplex PCR reads. The sample holds about 640,000 distinct CDR3 sequences, about 14% seen once. Input material: blood. These receptors originate from a woman aged 45-65 years with Graves' ophthalmopathy.

This clonotype was counted a few times. V is TRBV5-1 and J is TRBJ1-2, with 9 bases fitting TRBD1. The CDR3 covers 16 residues. In germline, CDR1 is SGHRS, CDR2 YFSETQ. Germline trimming cut 1 base from V and 1 base from J; bases unmatched to any gene: 5. In DNA form, the CDR3 reads TGCGCCAGCAGCTTGAAGGACAGGGGCGGTAACTATGGCTACACCTTC. This sequence encodes CASSLKDRGGNYGYTF.

This clonotype was recorded at least ten times. The V gene is TRBV18, the J gene TRBJ1-2; no reliable D call. The CDR3 loop spans 11 amino acids. V lost 10 bases and J lost 2, with 8 bases in between. The germline V gene encodes CDR1 KGHSH and CDR2 LQKENI. CDR3 sequence reads: CATSVNYGYTF. The CDR3 DNA reads as TGTGCCACTTCGGTCAACTATGGCTACACCTTC.